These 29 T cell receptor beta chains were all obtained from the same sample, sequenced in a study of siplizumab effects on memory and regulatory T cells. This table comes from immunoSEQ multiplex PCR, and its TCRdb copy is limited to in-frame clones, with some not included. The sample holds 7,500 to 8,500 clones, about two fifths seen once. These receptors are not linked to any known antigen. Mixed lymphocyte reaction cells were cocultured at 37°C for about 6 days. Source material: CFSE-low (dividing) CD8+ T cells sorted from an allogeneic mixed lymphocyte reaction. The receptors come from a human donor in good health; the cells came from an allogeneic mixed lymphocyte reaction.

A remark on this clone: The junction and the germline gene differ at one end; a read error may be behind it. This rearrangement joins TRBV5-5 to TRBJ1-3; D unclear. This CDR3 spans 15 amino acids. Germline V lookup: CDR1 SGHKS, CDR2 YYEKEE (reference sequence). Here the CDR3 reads CASSHDQRSGNTIYF. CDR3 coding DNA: TGCGCCAGCAGCCACGATCAGCGCTCTGGAAACACCATATATTTT.

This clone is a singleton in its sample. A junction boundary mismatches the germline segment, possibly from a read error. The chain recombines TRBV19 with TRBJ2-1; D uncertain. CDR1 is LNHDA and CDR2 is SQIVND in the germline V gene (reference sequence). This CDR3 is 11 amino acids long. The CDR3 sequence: CASSWANGQFF. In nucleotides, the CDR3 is TGTGCCAGTAGTTGGGCCAATGGGCAGTTCTTC.

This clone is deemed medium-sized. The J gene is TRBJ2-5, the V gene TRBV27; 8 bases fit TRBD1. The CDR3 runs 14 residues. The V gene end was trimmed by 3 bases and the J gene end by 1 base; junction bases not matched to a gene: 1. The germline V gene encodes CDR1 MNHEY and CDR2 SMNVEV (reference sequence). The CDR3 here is CASSFGTGQETQYF. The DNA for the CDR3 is TGTGCCAGCAGTTTCGGGACAGGCCAAGAGACCCAGTACTTC.

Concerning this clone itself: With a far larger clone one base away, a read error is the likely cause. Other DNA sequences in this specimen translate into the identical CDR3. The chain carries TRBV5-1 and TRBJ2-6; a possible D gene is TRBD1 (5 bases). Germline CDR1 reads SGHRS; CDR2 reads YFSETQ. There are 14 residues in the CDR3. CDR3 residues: CAIGHSSGANVLTF. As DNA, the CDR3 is TGCGCCATTGGCCACTCCTCTGGGGCTAACGTCCTGACTTTC.

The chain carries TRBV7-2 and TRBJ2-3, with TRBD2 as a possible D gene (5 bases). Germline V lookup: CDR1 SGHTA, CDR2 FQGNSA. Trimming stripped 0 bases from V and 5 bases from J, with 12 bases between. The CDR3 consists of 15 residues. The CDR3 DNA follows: TGTGCCAGCAGCTTAGCGCTCGGCGGACTAGATACGCAGTATTTT. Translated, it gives CASSLALGGLDTQYF.

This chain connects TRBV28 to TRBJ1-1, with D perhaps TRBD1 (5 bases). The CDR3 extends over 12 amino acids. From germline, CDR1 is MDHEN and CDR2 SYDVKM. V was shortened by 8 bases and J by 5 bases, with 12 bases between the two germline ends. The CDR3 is CASSGARTEAFF. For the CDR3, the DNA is TGTGCCAGCTCTGGGGCGCGGACTGAAGCTTTCTTT.

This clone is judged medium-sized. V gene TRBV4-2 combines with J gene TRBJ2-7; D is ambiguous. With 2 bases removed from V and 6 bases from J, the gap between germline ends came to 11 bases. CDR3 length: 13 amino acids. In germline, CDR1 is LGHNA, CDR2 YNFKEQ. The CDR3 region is CASSQLALAEQYF. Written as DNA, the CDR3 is TGTGCCAGCAGCCAATTGGCGTTAGCCGAGCAGTACTTC.

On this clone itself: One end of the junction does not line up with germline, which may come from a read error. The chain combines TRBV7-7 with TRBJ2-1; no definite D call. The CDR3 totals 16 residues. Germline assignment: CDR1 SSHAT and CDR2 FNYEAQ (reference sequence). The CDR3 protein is CASSPHAASSYNEQFF. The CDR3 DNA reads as TGTGCTAGCAGCCCTCACGCGGCAAGCTCCTACAATGAGCAGTTCTTC.

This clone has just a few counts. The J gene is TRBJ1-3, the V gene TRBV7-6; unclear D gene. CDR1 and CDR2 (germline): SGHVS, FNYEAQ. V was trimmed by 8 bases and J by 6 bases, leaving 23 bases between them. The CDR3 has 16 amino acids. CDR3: CASGPTATRRENTIYF. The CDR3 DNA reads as TGTGCCAGCGGCCCGACGGCTACCCGGAGGGAAAACACCATATATTTT.

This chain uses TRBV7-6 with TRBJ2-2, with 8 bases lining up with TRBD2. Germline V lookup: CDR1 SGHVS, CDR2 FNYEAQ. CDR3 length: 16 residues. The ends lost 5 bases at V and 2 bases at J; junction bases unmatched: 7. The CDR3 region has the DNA TGTGCCAGCAGCCCTCTGACTAGCGCTAACACCGGGGAGCTGTTTTTT. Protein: CASSPLTSANTGELFF. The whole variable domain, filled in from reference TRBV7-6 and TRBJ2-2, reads GAGVSQSPRYKVTKRGQDVALRCDPISGHVSLYWYRQALGQGPEFLTYFNYEAQQDKSGLPNDRFSAERPEGSISTLTIQRTEQRDSAMYRCASSPLTSANTGELFFGEGSRLTVL.

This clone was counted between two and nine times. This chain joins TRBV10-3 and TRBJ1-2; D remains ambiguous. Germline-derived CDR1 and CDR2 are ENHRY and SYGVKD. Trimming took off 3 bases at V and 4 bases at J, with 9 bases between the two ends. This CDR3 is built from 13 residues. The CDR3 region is CAISEHPPYGYTF. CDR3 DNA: TGTGCCATCAGTGAACACCCCCCCTATGGCTACACCTTC.

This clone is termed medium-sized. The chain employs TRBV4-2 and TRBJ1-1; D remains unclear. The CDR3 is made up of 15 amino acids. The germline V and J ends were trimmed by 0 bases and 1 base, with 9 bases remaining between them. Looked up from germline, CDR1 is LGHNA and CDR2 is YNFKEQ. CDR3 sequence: CASSQERAENTEAFF. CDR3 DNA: TGTGCCAGCAGCCAAGAGAGGGCTGAGAACACTGAAGCTTTCTTT.

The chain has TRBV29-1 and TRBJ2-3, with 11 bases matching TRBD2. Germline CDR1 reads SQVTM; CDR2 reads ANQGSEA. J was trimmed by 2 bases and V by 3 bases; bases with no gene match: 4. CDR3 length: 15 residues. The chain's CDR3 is CSVEASGRSTDTQYF. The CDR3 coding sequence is TGCAGCGTTGAGGCTAGCGGGAGGTCCACAGATACGCAGTATTTT.

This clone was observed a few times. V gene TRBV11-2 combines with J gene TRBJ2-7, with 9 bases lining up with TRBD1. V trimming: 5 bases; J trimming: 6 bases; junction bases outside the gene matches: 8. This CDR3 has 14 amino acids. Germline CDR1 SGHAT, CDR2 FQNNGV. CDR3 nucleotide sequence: TGTGCCAGCAGCCCACGGACAGGGGCTCGCGAGCAGTACTTC. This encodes CASSPRTGAREQYF.

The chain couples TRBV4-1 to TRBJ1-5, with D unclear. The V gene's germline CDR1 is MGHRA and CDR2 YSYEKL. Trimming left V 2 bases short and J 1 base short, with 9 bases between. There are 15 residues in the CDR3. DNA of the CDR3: TGCGCCAGCAGCCAACCCGACTTGAGCAATCAGCCCCAGCATTTT. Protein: CASSQPDLSNQPQHF.

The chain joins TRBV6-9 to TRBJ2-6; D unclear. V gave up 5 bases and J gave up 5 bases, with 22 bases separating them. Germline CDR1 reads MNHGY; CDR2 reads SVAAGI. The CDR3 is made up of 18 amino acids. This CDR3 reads CASSPSNLRQSRANVLTF. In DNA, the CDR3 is TGTGCCAGCAGTCCAAGTAACTTACGACAAAGTCGGGCCAACGTCCTGACTTTC.

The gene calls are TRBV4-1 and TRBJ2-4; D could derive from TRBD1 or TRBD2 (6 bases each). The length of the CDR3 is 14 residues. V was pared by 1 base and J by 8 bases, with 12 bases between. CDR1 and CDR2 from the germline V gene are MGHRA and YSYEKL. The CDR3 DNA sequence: TGCGCCAGCAGCCAAGGAGGGGGGTTAGACATTCAGTACTTC. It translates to CASSQGGGLDIQYF.

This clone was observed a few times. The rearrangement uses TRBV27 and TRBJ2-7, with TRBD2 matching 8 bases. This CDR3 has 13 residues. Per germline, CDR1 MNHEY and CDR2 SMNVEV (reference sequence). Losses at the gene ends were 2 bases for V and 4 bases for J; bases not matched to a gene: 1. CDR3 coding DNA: TGTGCCAGCAGTTTAGCGGGGGGATACGAGCAGTACTTC. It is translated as CASSLAGGYEQYF.

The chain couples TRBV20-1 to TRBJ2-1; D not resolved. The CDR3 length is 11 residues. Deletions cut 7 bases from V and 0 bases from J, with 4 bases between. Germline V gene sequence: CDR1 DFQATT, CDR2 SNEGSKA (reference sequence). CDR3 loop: CSVNSYNEQFF. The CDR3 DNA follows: TGCAGTGTCAACTCCTACAATGAGCAGTTCTTC.

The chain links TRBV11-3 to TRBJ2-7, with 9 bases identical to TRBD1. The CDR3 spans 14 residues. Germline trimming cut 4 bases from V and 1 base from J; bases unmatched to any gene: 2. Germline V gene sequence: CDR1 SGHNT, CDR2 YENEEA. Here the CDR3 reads CASSWDRESYEQYF. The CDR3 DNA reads TGTGCCAGCAGCTGGGACAGGGAATCCTACGAGCAGTACTTC.

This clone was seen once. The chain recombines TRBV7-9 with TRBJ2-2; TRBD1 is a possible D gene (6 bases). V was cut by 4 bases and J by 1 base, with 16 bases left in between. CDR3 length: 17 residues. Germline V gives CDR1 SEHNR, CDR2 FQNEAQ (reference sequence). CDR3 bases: TGTGCCAGCAGCTCCCTTCCAGAGACAGGGAACACCGGGGAGCTGTTTTTT. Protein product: CASSSLPETGNTGELFF. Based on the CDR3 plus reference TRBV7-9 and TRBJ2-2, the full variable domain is DTGVSQNPRHKITKRGQNVTFRCDPISEHNRLYWYRQTLGQGPEFLTYFQNEAQLEKSRLLSDRFSAERPKGSFSTLEIQRTEQGDSAMYLCASSSLPETGNTGELFFGEGSRLTVL.

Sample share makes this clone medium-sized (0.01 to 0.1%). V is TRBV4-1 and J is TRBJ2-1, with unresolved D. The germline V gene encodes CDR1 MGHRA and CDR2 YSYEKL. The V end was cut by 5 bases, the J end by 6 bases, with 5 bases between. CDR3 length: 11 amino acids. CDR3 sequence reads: CASSLSNEQFF. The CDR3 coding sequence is TGCGCCAGCAGCTTGAGCAATGAGCAGTTCTTC.

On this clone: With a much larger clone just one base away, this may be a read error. The CDR3 coding sequence is TGTGCCAGCAGTTTACTTGGCGGTTCCAATCAGTCCCAGCATTTT. Amino acid sequence: CASSLLGGSNQSQHF. This rearrangement joins TRBV28 to TRBJ1-5, with D hard to call. CDR1 is MDHEN and CDR2 is SYDVKM in the germline V gene. The CDR3 is 15 residues long.

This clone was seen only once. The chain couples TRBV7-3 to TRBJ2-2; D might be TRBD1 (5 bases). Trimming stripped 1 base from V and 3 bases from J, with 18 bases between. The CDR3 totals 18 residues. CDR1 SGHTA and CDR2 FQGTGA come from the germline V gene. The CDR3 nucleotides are TGTGCCAGCAGCTTAATCCCGGCCAGGGCTACGGACACCGGGGAGCTGTTTTTT. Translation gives CASSLIPARATDTGELFF.

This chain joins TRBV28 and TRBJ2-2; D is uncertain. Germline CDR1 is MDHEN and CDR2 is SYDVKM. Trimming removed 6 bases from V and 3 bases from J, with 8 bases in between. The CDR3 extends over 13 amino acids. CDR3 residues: CASRNSDTGELFF. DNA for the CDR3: TGTGCCAGCAGGAACAGCGACACCGGGGAGCTGTTTTTT.

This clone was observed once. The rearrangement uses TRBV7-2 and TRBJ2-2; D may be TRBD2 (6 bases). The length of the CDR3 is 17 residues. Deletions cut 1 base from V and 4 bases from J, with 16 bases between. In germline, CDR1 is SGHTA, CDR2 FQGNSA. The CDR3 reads CASSLEVEGPFTGELFF. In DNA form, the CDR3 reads TGTGCCAGCAGCTTAGAGGTGGAGGGACCGTTCACCGGGGAGCTGTTTTTT.

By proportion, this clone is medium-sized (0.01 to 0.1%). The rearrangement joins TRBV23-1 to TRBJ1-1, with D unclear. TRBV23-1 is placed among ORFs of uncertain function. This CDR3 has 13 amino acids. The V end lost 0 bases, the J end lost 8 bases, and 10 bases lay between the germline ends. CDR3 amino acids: CASSQSTRAEAFF. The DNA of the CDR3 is TGCGCCAGCAGTCAATCGACGAGGGCCGAAGCTTTCTTT.

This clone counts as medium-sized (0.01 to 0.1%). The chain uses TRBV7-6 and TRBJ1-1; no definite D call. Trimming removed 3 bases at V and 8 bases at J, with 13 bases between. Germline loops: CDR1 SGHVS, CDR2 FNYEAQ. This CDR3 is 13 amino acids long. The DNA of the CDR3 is TGTGCCAGCAGCTTGACAAGACACCAGGAAGCTTTCTTT. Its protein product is CASSLTRHQEAFF.

The DNA for the CDR3 is TGTGCCTGGAGTGTACTGAACACAGATACGCAGTATTTT. Protein: CAWSVLNTDTQYF. The rearrangement links TRBV30 to TRBJ2-3; D gene ambiguous. In germline, CDR1 is GTSNPN, CDR2 SVGIG (reference sequence). This CDR3 region has 13 residues. The germline V and J ends were trimmed by 0 bases and 2 bases, with 6 bases remaining between them.